The 19 T cell receptor beta chains in this list originate from one sample, sequenced in a study of early T cells in non-severe SARS-CoV-2 infection. Each CDR3 protein is one row after TCRdb ran MiXCR on the 5' RACE reads. The sample holds approximately 90,000 distinct CDR3 sequences, roughly 12% seen once. This material consisted of whole blood, taken at baseline. The source is an adult who was a healthcare worker with PCR-confirmed SARS-CoV-2 infection or an uninfected control (not recorded which).

The sample holds a few counts of this clonotype. The chain recombines TRBV10-3 with TRBJ1-1; 7 bases map to TRBD1. Germline-derived CDR1 and CDR2 are ENHRY and SYGVKD. The CDR3 is 15 residues long. The V gene end was trimmed by 5 bases and the J gene end by 1 base; junction bases not matched to a gene: 7. As DNA, the CDR3 is TGTGCCATCAGTTCACCGAGGACAGGGAACACTGAAGCTTTCTTT. It translates to CAISSPRTGNTEAFF.

The table lists this clonotype with many counts. The chain employs TRBV27 and TRBJ1-5; D uncertain. V was shortened by 0 bases and J by 2 bases, with 8 bases between the two germline ends. Germline V gives CDR1 MNHEY, CDR2 SMNVEV (reference sequence). The CDR3 totals 15 residues. DNA of the CDR3: TGTGCCAGCAGTTTATCCTACGGGGGCAATCAGCCCCAGCATTTT. Translated: CASSLSYGGNQPQHF.

This clonotype was seen only a few times. This sequence joins TRBV5-1 and TRBJ2-4, with TRBD2 matching over 7 bases. V lost 2 bases, J lost 7 bases, and 9 bases stayed unmatched. This CDR3 is built from 15 residues. CDR1 and CDR2 from the germline V gene are SGHRS and YFSETQ. The DNA for the CDR3 is TGCGCCAGCAGCTTTAACGTTCAGGGAGGGAACATTCAGTACTTC. Translating gives CASSFNVQGGNIQYF.

This clonotype was recorded a few times. The CDR3 sequence is CASLLRQGVFGEQFF. CDR3 in DNA: TGTGCCAGCCTTTTAAGACAGGGGGTCTTCGGTGAGCAGTTCTTC. The rearrangement links TRBV2 to TRBJ2-1; 9 nucleotides match TRBD1. Losses at the gene ends were 8 bases for V and 9 bases for J; bases not matched to a gene: 14. Germline V gene sequence: CDR1 SNHLY, CDR2 FYNNEI. The CDR3 is 15 amino acids.

This clonotype was observed a few times. The CDR3 sequence is CASSQDREPYNEQFF. CDR3 nucleotide sequence: TGTGCCAGCAGTCAAGACAGGGAGCCCTACAATGAGCAGTTCTTC. V usage is TRBV12-3 or TRBV12-4 and J usage is TRBJ2-1; 7 bases line up with TRBD1. The CDR3 is made up of 15 amino acids. The V and J ends lost 5 bases and 2 bases, in that order; junction bases with no gene match: 6.

The chain is built from TRBV5-1 and TRBJ2-7; possible D gene TRBD1, 6 bases. Germline CDR1 SGHRS, CDR2 YFSETQ. Deletions cut 0 bases from V and 2 bases from J, with 9 bases between. The length of the CDR3 is 14 residues. The DNA for the CDR3 is TGCGCCAGCAGCTTGGCCCCAGGGGCCTACGAGCAGTACTTC. It translates to CASSLAPGAYEQYF.

At least ten counts were recorded for this clonotype. This chain uses TRBV6-6 with TRBJ1-2; a possible D gene is TRBD1 (6 bases). Germline CDR1 is MNHNY and CDR2 is SVGAGI (reference sequence). CDR3 length equals 14 residues. The V and J ends lost 6 bases and 2 bases respectively, with 13 bases between them. The CDR3 DNA is TGTGCCAGCAGAGGGGGGAAGCTAAACTATGGCTACACCTTC. This translates into CASRGGKLNYGYTF.

This clonotype was detected only a few times. The chain employs TRBV9 and TRBJ2-3; D remains ambiguous. In germline, CDR1 is SGDLS, CDR2 YYNGEE. The CDR3 sequence is 13 residues long. V lost 1 base, J lost 4 bases, and 7 bases lay in between. In DNA form, the CDR3 reads TGTGCCAGCAGCGTAAGGGAAGCAGATACGCAGTATTTT. It yields the protein CASSVREADTQYF. Variable domain in full (rest from reference TRBV9 and TRBJ2-3): DSGVTQTPKHLITATGQRVTLRCSPRSGDLSVYWYQQSLDQGLQFLIQYYNGEERAKGNILERFSAQQFPDLHSELNLSSLELGDSALYFCASSVREADTQYFGPGTRLTVL.

This clonotype was counted between two and nine times. The chain uses TRBV7-8 and TRBJ2-7; 8 bases match TRBD1. This CDR3 contains 13 residues. Germline values: CDR1 SGHVS, CDR2 FQNEAQ. V was pared by 5 bases and J by 7 bases, with 7 bases of the junction left unmatched. CDR3 DNA sequence: TGTGCCAGCAGCAGCGACAGGGGCGGGGAGCAGTACTTC. Residues: CASSSDRGGEQYF.

This clonotype was detected only a few times. The rearrangement uses TRBV7-9 and TRBJ1-1; 11 bases align to TRBD1. V gave up 11 bases and J gave up 8 bases; unmatched junction bases: 7. CDR1 and CDR2 (germline): SEHNR, FQNEAQ (reference sequence). CDR3 size: 12 residues. The CDR3 loop reads CAPRGDRGEAFF. The CDR3 DNA sequence: TGTGCCCCCAGGGGGGACAGGGGGGAAGCTTTCTTT.

This clonotype was recorded at least ten times. CDR3 loop: CASSDPGGETQYF. For the CDR3, the DNA is TGCGCCAGCAGCGACCCCGGGGGGGAGACCCAGTACTTC. This chain links TRBV5-1 with TRBJ2-5; the match to TRBD2 covers 7 bases. Trimming at V came to 4 bases and at J to 5 bases, leaving 5 bases not matched to a gene. The CDR3 is 13 residues long. CDR1 is SGHRS, CDR2 YFSETQ, per germline.

In this sample, this clonotype turned up many times. The J gene is TRBJ1-6, the V gene TRBV3-1, with D tentatively TRBD1 (6 bases). V was pared by 0 bases and J by 7 bases, with 13 bases between. The CDR3 extends over 16 amino acids. Germline V lookup: CDR1 LGHDT, CDR2 YNNKEL (reference sequence). In nucleotides, the CDR3 is TGTGCCAGCAGCCAAGATCAAGGGGGGGTCAATTCACCCCTCCACTTT. It codes for CASSQDQGGVNSPLHF.

A few counts support this clonotype. The V call is TRBV19, the J call TRBJ1-1; TRBD1 is a possible D gene (5 bases). Germline V gene lookup returns CDR1 LNHDA and CDR2 SQIVND (reference sequence). Deletions cut 6 bases from V and 3 bases from J, with 17 bases between. The CDR3 is made up of 15 amino acids. The CDR3 spells CASRKLVGEDTEAFF. The CDR3 nucleotides are TGTGCCAGTAGGAAACTTGTAGGGGAGGACACTGAAGCTTTCTTT.

The gene calls are TRBV5-4 and TRBJ1-1; D gene uncertain. The CDR3 sequence is 15 residues long. Deletions cut 0 bases from V and 2 bases from J, with 11 bases between. Per germline, CDR1 SGHNT and CDR2 YYREEE (reference sequence). DNA of the CDR3: TGTGCCAGCAGCTTGGCCCCTTTATCCAACACTGAAGCTTTCTTT. It encodes CASSLAPLSNTEAFF.

This clonotype was observed a handful of times. The chain recombines TRBV2 with TRBJ2-7; TRBD2 matches at 10 bases. Trimming removed 6 bases from V and 0 bases from J; junction bases left unmatched: 5. CDR1 is SNHLY and CDR2 is FYNNEI in the germline V gene. The CDR3 runs 15 residues. The CDR3 region is CASRATSGASYEQYF. The CDR3 region has the DNA TGTGCCAGCAGGGCTACTAGCGGGGCCTCCTACGAGCAGTACTTC.

The chain employs TRBV15 and TRBJ2-3; 9 bases are a match to TRBD2. The CDR3 is made up of 19 amino acids. The trim removed 0 bases at V and 5 bases at J, leaving 15 bases unmatched. Germline V gives CDR1 LNHNV, CDR2 YYDKDF (reference sequence). CDR3 bases: TGTGCCACCAGCAGAGATTATCTTTTAGCGGGGGCTAATTTAGATACGCAGTATTTT. Protein: CATSRDYLLAGANLDTQYF.

A few counts support this clonotype. The CDR3: CASSPRGTGDEQYF. Here the CDR3 DNA reads TGCGCCAGCAGCCCTCGGGGGACAGGGGACGAGCAGTACTTC. This chain links TRBV5-1 with TRBJ2-7; the match to TRBD1 covers 10 bases. V shed 4 bases and J 5 bases; nucleotides not matched to a gene: 6. The germline V gene encodes CDR1 SGHRS and CDR2 YFSETQ. This CDR3 region has 14 residues.

Only one count was recorded for this clonotype. Here the CDR3 omits its conserved ending phenylalanine or tryptophan, so a read error is the likely source. V and J are TRBV12-3 or TRBV12-4 and TRBJ2-7; TRBD1 aligns across 7 bases. The CDR3 contains 14 residues. V shed 4 bases and J 6 bases; nucleotides not matched to a gene: 9. This CDR3 reads CASSSGQLPGEQYY. CDR3 bases: TGTGCCAGCAGTTCGGGACAGTTACCCGGCGAGCAGTACTAC.

The chain is built from TRBV28 and TRBJ2-5; 8 bases are shared with TRBD1. CDR1 MDHEN and CDR2 SYDVKM come from the germline V gene. After removal of 4 bases from V and 2 bases from J, the junction contained 12 bases not matched to a gene. The length of the CDR3 is 17 residues. The CDR3 coding sequence is TGTGCCAGCAGTTCCTACCCGCCCCGGACAGGGCAAGAGACCCAGTACTTC. It encodes CASSSYPPRTGQETQYF.